This TCR beta chain was captured in a study of CXCR3-negative and CXCR3-positive naive CD8 T cells. Definition of naive CD8+ T cells rested on a CD45RO-CCR7+CD27+CD95- profile. To note about this clonotype: Its antigen is not identified.

TRB cDNA libraries were made by UMI-labeled 5' RACE. No DNA is given; TCRdb re-called the 5' RACE reads and lists each CDR3 protein once. Its table records some 140,000 distinct CDR3 sequences. Study outcomes and limitations: Because surface CD5 did not distinguish the naive subsets, TCR strength was inferred from TRB CDR3 properties. Greater hydrophobicity was found in TRB CDR3s of CXCR3-positive naive cells than of CXCR3-negative naive cells.

Sequencing input: naive CXCR3+ CD8+ T cells from blood. Subset reported: CD45RO-CCR7+CD27+CD95- naive CD8+ T cells expressing CXCR3 (TNR3+). The receptor comes from a human donor in good health. Some clones in this sample may be carry-over from other donors' samples.

This chain's CDR3 is CSALEPSGWETGEQFF. The rearrangement links TRBV20-1 to TRBJ2-1; as DNA is missing, the TRBD1 call by TCRdb cannot be tested. This CDR3 spans 16 amino acids. The V gene's germline CDR1 is DFQATT and CDR2 SNEGSKA (reference sequence).